The T cell receptor beta chain under discussion was sequenced for a study of spatial heterogeneity in lung cancer (dated by TCRdb to between 2018 and 2020). With respect to the entire study: More beta-chain than alpha-chain transcripts were consistently detected, likely reflecting higher beta-chain transcript abundance. In the raw uncorrected reads, each unique combination of TCR and UMI appeared more than ten times on average. At surgery, both alpha and beta chains were TCR-sequenced in 220 tumor regions, fewer than 65 matched nontumor lung samples and a few dozen PBMC samples. The study linked features of the TCR repertoire to counts of nonsynonymous mutations, which were determined by whole-exome sequencing of tumor tissue. In non-small cell lung cancer, the study quantitatively compared TCR alpha and beta repertoires across several tumor regions, matched nontumor lung, and blood.

Relative to germline, V is missing 0 bases and J is missing 11 bases, with 19 bases of the junction outside any gene match. The germline V gene provides CDR1 SGHRS and CDR2 YFSETQ. The CDR3 covers 17 residues, taking in both the cysteine and the phenylalanine. This entry keeps only the CDR3 DNA: 51 bases, framed from base 1. Results the study describes overall, beyond this receptor: Confirming at a functional level the hypothesis that regional TCRs recognize regional mutations was considered to require additional single-cell paired TCR alpha and beta sequencing.

Taken with the paper, the label for time point translates to: sample taken at primary tumor resection. Donors were 70 or so patients with early-stage, untreated non-small cell lung cancer from the lung TRACERx cohort. Without any cell sorting, TCR sequencing was performed on whole RNA extracted either from tumor and nontumor lung tissue or from cryopreserved PBMC samples. Only patients with enough RNA available from two or more tumor regions were chosen for TCR sequencing. Tumor and adjacent nontumor lung specimens were reviewed by a lung pathologist before selection. Library method: 5' RACE. The run used a NextSeq 500. To allow correction of PCR and sequencing errors, the TCR library protocol tagged every TCR cDNA molecule with a unique molecular identifier. The study's processing was this. Decombinator tools were used for TCR identification, UMI-based error correction and CDR3 extraction. Expanded TCRs were defined as those above a frequency of 2 per 1,000, corresponding to the top 1% of the tumor frequency distribution. Each repertoire was subsampled 100 times to 5,000 TCRs, after which Renyi diversity was computed with the R vegan package. CDR3 similarity networks were built from amino acid triplet string-kernel similarity, connecting CDR3s with pairwise similarity above 0.82. TCRdb trimmed the raw reads at Q25, called clones with MiXCR and kept productive beta chains. Rows matching on CDR3 protein sequence are summarized as one entry with the most common DNA and genes. The V and J calls and clone size come from TCRdb's table, not from the authors' own analysis. The sample contains 7,000 to 10,000 distinct CDR3 sequences, 15% to 19% of them found a single time. The ten largest clones add up to around 16% of the sample.

This clonotype occurred many times. Its antigen is still unknown. No much larger clone is present one base from it, and per-base qualities are unavailable. Recombination linked TRBV5-1 to TRBJ1-1; 7 bases in the junction line up with TRBD1. This clonotype originated in a male donor with early-stage non-small cell lung cancer. The input for sequencing was normal lung tissue next to the tumor, taken at surgery. DNA sequence: TGCGCCAGCAGCTTGGTCCTCCTTTCGGACAGGATTAGTGAGGCTTTCTTT. It translates to CASSLVLLSDRISEAFF.